This T cell receptor beta chain was captured in a study of blood T cell repertoires in COVID-19. Study-wide context: The samples span acute and convalescent COVID-19 from the United States, Italy and Spain. T cells, B-cell-depleted T cells, or PBMCs supplied cDNA or gDNA.

To note about this clone: At one end, the junction sequence differs from germline, possibly due to a read error.

This table comes from immunoSEQ multiplex PCR, and its TCRdb copy is limited to in-frame clones, with some not included. The profile shows roughly 200,000 clones, roughly four fifths of them singletons. Participants had their cohort set by participant-reported clinical history. This CDR3 region has 12 residues. The receptor was derived from a man in his forties who had recovered from COVID-19. The chain employs TRBV12-3 or TRBV12-4 and TRBJ2-7; the D gene is possibly TRBD2 (5 bases). Sequencing was done on a sample of PBMCs or T cells enriched from blood (not recorded which). CDR3 sequence reads: CASRAFRGQADF. The CDR3 bases are TGTGCCAGCAGGGCCTTCAGAGGGCAGGCGGACTTC.